This TCR beta chain is from a study of T cells in Graves' hyperthyroidism and ophthalmopathy. The germline V and J ends were trimmed by 3 bases and 2 bases, with 20 bases remaining between them. Germline CDR1 and CDR2: DFQATT and SNEGSKA (reference sequence). This CDR3 contains 17 residues. Researchers amplified the TCR beta CDR3 regions from RNA transcripts. The HTBI primer set drove a first-round RT-PCR of the TCR CDR3. TCRdb re-called the multiplex PCR reads through MiXCR, storing one row per CDR3 protein. The table lists approximately 370,000 distinct CDR3 sequences, approximately 15% of them singletons. Findings of the study overall: Also found in blood were most expanded thyroid clonotypes above 0.001. Ophthalmopathy cases were set apart from stable hyperthyroidism by a 13 V-J model.

This clonotype has at least ten counts. Its antigen is unknown. Stability of Graves' hyperthyroidism was defined as absent ophthalmopathy progression within 18 months. For the diagnoses, clinical symptoms, serum thyroxine and TRAb, thyroid ultrasound and orbital computed tomography were used. The sequence was collected from a woman in her 30s with Graves' hyperthyroidism. The chain employs TRBV20-1 and TRBJ2-1; D is unresolved. The material sequenced was blood. CDR3 bases: TGCAGTGCTAGTGGGTGGACCGGGCCTCGTCCCTACAATGAGCAGTTCTTC. Amino acid sequence: CSASGWTGPRPYNEQFF.